These T cell receptor beta chains were read from a single sample in a study of T-cell reconstitution after alpha-beta-depleted transplantation in children. TCRdb passed the PCR reads through MiXCR, listing each CDR3 protein once. The data hold 300,000 or so distinct CDR3 sequences, with roughly 25% observed a single time. The sample was PBMCs, mostly from graft donor cells, taken 180 days after TCRalphabeta/CD19-depleted stem cell transplant. The origin of the receptors is a male patient aged 10 to 17 who had a stem cell transplant for acute lymphoblastic leukemia, so the T cells may come from the graft donor. The CDR3 runs from the conserved cysteine through the conserved F or W. Each record gives: J gene, CDR3 length, V gene, CDR3 protein.

TRBJ2-4 15 TRBV20-1 CSASEGRLAKNIQYF
TRBJ1-5 14 TRBV5-6 CASSLGQANQPQHF
TRBJ2-7 15 TRBV4-1 CASSQAGTGGRGQYF
TRBJ2-5 11 TRBV10-3 CAISEQETQYF
TRBJ2-1 15 TRBV5-1 CASSFGGGTDNEQFF
TRBJ1-5 15 TRBV2 CASSDVVTPNQPQHF
TRBJ2-1 16 TRBV29-1 CSVEGGRRGTYNEQFF
TRBJ2-7 15 TRBV19 CASSLSGSPPYEQYF
TRBJ2-7 14 TRBV5-1 CASSPGQRTYEQYF
TRBJ2-4 19 TRBV21-1 CASSLTTGPTSLAKNIQYF
TRBJ1-5 14 TRBV5-5 CASSFLGVNQPQHF
TRBJ2-7 12 TRBV6-5 CASSGLTYEQYF
TRBJ2-1 17 TRBV6-1 CASSRLPGQGFYNEQFF
TRBJ2-3 18 TRBV7-6 CASSPGTSGRSSTDTQYF
TRBJ1-1 15 TRBV7-9 CASSLRDTLNTEAFF
TRBJ2-3 14 TRBV29-1 CSVAQQGPTDTQYF
TRBJ2-1 14 TRBV5-4 CASSFRRNYNEQFF
TRBJ2-1 15 TRBV21-1 CASSPFPSLPNEQFF
TRBJ2-7 14 TRBV5-1 CASSRDYRDAEQYF
TRBJ2-3 16 TRBV11-2 CASSFRSGTPPDTQYF
TRBJ2-5 15 TRBV20-1 CSAEGQGAVVETQYF
TRBJ2-7 15 TRBV9 CASSVYRDRAYEQYF
TRBJ2-7 14 TRBV7-2 CASSARGLSYEQYF
TRBJ2-2 17 TRBV20-1 CSATPGLAEANTGELFF
TRBJ2-3 16 TRBV10-3 CAISPGGLAGTDTQYF
TRBJ1-6 15 TRBV7-8 CASSTGHRWNSPLHF
TRBJ1-2 14 TRBV7-9 CASSLVSVYYGYTF
TRBJ2-3 16 TRBV5-1 CASSFTSGITTDTQYF